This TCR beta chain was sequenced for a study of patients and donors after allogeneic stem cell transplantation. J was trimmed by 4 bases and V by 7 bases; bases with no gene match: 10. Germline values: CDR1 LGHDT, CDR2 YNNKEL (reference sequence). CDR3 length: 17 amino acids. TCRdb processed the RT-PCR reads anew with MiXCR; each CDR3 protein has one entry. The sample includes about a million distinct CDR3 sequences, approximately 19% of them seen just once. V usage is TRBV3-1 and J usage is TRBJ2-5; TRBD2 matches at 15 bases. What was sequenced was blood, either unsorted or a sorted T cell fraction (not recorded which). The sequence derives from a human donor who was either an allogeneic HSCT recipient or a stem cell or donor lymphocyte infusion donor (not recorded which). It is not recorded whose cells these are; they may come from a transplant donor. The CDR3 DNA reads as TGTGCCAGCAACGGTCCGGGACTAGCGGGAGGTGGAGAGACCCAGTACTTC. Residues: CASNGPGLAGGGETQYF.